This T cell receptor beta chain was identified during a study of cytomegalovirus exposure and HLA in healthy donors. V lost 11 bases to trimming and J lost 0 bases, with 13 bases between them. Germline V gives CDR1 MDHEN, CDR2 SYDVKM. This CDR3 is built from 14 residues. The PCR contained 60 Vbeta and 13 Jbeta primers. Sequencing was performed with immunoSEQ multiplex PCR; in TCRdb, only in-frame clones are kept and a portion is missing. The sample has more than 85,000 clones, about 74% seen once; the top ten hold roughly 16%. This chain uses TRBV28 with TRBJ2-2; TRBD1 is a possible D gene (5 bases). The source material was PBMCs. The TCR originated in a woman aged 45 to 65 in good health and CMV-seropositive. The CDR3 spells CAAGPTSNTGELFF. CDR3 nucleotides: TGTGCCGCAGGGCCCACCTCGAACACCGGGGAGCTGTTTTTT.